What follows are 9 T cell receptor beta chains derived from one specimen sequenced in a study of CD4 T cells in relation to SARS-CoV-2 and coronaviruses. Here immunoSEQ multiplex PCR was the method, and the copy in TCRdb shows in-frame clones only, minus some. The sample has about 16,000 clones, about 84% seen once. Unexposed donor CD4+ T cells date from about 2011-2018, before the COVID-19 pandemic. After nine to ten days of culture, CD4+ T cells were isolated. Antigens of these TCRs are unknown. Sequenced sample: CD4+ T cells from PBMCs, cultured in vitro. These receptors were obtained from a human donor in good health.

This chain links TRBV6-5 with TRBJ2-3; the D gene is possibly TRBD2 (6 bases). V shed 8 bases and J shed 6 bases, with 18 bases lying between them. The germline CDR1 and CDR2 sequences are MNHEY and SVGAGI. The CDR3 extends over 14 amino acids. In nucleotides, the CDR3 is TGTGCCAGCGCTCCCAGGACCGCGGGGGATACGCAGTATTTT. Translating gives CASAPRTAGDTQYF.

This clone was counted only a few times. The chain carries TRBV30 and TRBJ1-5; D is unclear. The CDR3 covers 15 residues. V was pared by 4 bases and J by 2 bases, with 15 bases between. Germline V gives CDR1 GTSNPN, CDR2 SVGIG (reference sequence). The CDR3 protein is CAWTLAGGGNQPQHF. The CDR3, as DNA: TGTGCCTGGACCCTAGCGGGTGGGGGCAATCAGCCCCAGCATTTT.

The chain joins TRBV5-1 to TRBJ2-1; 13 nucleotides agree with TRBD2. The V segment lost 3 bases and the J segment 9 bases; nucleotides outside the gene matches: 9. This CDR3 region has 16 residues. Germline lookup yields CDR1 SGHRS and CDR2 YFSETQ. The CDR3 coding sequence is TGCGCCAGCAGCTCGGGACTAGCGGGATTCTTGGTTGAGCAGTTCTTC. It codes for CASSSGLAGFLVEQFF.

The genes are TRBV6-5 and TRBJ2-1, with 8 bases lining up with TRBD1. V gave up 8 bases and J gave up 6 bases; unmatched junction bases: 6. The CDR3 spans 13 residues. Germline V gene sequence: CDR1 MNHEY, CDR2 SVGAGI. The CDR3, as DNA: TGTGCCAGCGGCAGGACAGGGAGCAATGAGCAGTTCTTC. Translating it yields CASGRTGSNEQFF.

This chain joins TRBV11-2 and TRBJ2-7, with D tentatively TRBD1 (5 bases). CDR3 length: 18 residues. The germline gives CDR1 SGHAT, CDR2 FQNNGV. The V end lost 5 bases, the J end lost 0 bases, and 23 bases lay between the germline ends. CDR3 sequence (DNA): TGTGCCAGCAGCCAGACCGACAGTACGGGCCGGATCTCCTACGAGCAGTACTTC. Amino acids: CASSQTDSTGRISYEQYF.

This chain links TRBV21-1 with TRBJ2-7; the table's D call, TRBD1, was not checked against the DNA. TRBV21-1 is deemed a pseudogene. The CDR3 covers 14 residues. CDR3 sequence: CTTWDRQSSYEQYF. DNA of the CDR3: TGTACTACTTGGGACAGGCAGAGCTCCTACGAGCAGTACTTC.

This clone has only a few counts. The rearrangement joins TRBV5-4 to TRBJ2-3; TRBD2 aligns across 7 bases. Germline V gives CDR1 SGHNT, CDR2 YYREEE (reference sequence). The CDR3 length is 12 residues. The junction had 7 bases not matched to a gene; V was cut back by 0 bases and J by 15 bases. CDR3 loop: CASSLERESTYF. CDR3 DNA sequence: TGTGCCAGCAGCTTGGAGCGGGAATCAACATATTTT.

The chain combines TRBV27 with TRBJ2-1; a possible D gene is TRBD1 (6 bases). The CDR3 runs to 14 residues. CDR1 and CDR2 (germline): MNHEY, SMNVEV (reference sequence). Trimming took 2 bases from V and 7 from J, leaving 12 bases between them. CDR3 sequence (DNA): TGTGCCAGCAGTTTAGAAACAGGGTTAAATGAGCAGTTCTTC. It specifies CASSLETGLNEQFF.

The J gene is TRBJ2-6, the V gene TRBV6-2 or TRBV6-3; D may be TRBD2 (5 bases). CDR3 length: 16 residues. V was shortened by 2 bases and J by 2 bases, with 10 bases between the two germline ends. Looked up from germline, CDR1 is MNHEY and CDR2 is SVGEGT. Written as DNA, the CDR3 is TGTGCCAGCAGTTACGACCGGGGTCCTGGGGCCAACGTCCTGACTTTC. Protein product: CASSYDRGPGANVLTF.